This T cell receptor (beta chain) originates from a study of shared clonotypes between healthy human individuals. Study summary: A couple of women and a few men aged 18 to 49 served as donors.

Germline CDR1 reads SGHDN; CDR2 reads FVKESK. Trimming stripped 0 bases from V and 5 bases from J, with 20 bases between. This CDR3 contains 17 residues. Study-level results: With a few donors compared, 4% to 5% of naive CD4 clonotypes were shared.

Each PCR replicate from the sorted subsets contained 200 to 250 ng DNA, which is about 30,000 T cell genomes. In the original analysis: Filtering differed, since immunoSEQ gave only junction sequences and no quality scores. The data were produced by immunoSEQ multiplex PCR, yet TCRdb's version contains in-frame clones alone and is incomplete. V, J and clone size were drawn from that table, and D and trimming were deduced from the DNA. The table includes over 2 million clones, 90% to 95% detected once. With respect to this clone: Its matching antigen is unknown.

The genes are TRBV14 and TRBJ2-7; D is ambiguous. The source is a man aged 18 to 29 in good health. Specimen: naive CD4+ T cells sorted from blood. As to subset: CD45RA+ positively selected. This chain's CDR3 is CASSQERFRPTLDEQYF. In DNA, the CDR3 is TGTGCCAGCAGCCAAGAGAGGTTCCGCCCTACTCTGGACGAGCAGTACTTC.